This T cell receptor (beta chain) was recorded in a study of PD-1 blockade in mismatch repair-deficient tumors (dated by TCRdb to about 2017). Looking at the study overall: Between late 2013 and September 2016, the trial enrolled roughly 85 consecutive patients with approximately 11 mismatch repair-deficient cancer types, every one of whom had been previously treated and was progressing. Tumor-associated T cell clones were tracked in the peripheral blood of patients responding to PD-1 blockade by deep sequencing of TCR CDR3 regions.

Results and caveats for the whole study, not just this receptor: Rapid expansion after pembrolizumab followed by contraction, generally before radiologic responses, was shown by tumor-resident clones, which were often undetectable in blood before treatment.

Regarding this clone: Its antigen target is currently unknown. No much larger clone is present one base from it, and per-base qualities are unavailable.

The library was obtained by the immunoSEQ multiplex PCR assay. Entries here come from immuneACCESS through TCRdb and include only in-frame sequences with V and J called. Some clones fail to appear in such tables; in the studies checked, an unresolved V gene covers under half of the shortfall, and the cause of the remainder is unknown. The sample yields around 120,000 clones; 70% to 90% were counted once. About 14% of the sample is taken by the ten largest. The germline V gene (reference sequence) specifies SEHNR as CDR1 and FQNEAQ as CDR2. The CDR3 numbers 18 residues from cysteine through phenylalanine. This entry keeps only the CDR3 DNA: 54 bases, framed from base 1. Trimming removed 5 bases from V and 4 bases from J; the gene matches leave 18 bases unexplained. For every enrolled patient, mismatch repair deficiency was confirmed by either polymerase chain reaction or immunohistochemistry. TCR sequencing was carried out for a few patients who responded to pembrolizumab therapy. The phase II trial prospectively tested pembrolizumab PD-1 blockade in advanced mismatch repair-deficient cancers regardless of tissue of origin. Peripheral blood T cell samples were gathered serially, both before PD-1 blockade started and at multiple time points afterward. Blood sampling time points were reported as weeks after the first dose of pembrolizumab.

The sample in question was peripheral blood, obtained 44 weeks after starting pembrolizumab. The TCR originated in an adult with mismatch repair-deficient cancer. This chain is built from TRBV7-9 and TRBJ1-2; 8 bases in between match TRBD1. The bases read TGTGCCAGCAGCCTTTTCCACAGGGGGGCTAAGACTCTCTATGGCTACACCTTC. It encodes CASSLFHRGAKTLYGYTF.